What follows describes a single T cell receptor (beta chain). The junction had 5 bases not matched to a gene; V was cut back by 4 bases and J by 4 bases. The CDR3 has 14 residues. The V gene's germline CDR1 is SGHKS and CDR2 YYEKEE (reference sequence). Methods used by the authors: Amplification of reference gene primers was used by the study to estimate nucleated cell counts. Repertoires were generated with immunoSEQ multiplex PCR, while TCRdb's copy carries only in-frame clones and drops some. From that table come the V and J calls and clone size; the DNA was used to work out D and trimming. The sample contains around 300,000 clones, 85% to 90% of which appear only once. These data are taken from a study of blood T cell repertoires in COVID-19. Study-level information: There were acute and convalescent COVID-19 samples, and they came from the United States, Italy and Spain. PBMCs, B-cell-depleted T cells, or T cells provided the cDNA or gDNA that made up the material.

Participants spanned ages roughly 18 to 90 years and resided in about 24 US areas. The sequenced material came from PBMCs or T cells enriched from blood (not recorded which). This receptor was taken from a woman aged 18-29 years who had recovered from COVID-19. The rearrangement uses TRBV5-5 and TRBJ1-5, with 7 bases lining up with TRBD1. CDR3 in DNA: TGTGCCAGCAGCATCACAGGGGTAAATCAGCCCCAGCATTTT. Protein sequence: CASSITGVNQPQHF.